This TCR beta chain is from a study of T cell responses to AZD1222 COVID-19 vaccine. Produced via immunoSEQ multiplex PCR; TCRdb's table is partial and in-frame only. The data contain over 150,000 clones, approximately 90% of them singletons. Source: peripheral blood, taken on day 0 of AZD1222 vaccination. This clonotype was sampled from an adult in good health.

As DNA, the CDR3 is TGTGCCAGCAGTTCAACGGATTGGTATGGCAATCAGCCCCAGCATTTT. It codes for CASSSTDWYGNQPQHF. V gene TRBV27 combines with J gene TRBJ1-5; no definite D call. The germline gives CDR1 MNHEY, CDR2 SMNVEV (reference sequence). The V gene lost 4 bases and the J gene lost 2 bases, with 15 bases spanning the gap. The CDR3 sequence is 16 residues long.